One and the same sample provided the 27 T cell receptor beta chains below, sequenced in a study of siplizumab effects on memory and regulatory T cells. Some clones are missing from TCRdb's copy, which holds only in-frame ones; the method was immunoSEQ multiplex PCR. The data hold 60,000 to 70,000 clones, with over 80% observed a single time. The specimen was Tregs sorted from blood. Source of these receptors: a human donor in good health.

This clone is a singleton in its sample. The rearrangement uses TRBV5-1 and TRBJ2-3; TRBD1 is a possible D gene (6 bases). Germline CDR1 reads SGHRS; CDR2 reads YFSETQ. Between the trimmed V and J ends, which lost 4 bases and 2 bases, there was a span of 14 bases. The CDR3 covers 15 residues. In nucleotides, the CDR3 is TGCGCCAGCAGCCGCGCAGGGGCGTACACAGATACGCAGTATTTT. Translating it yields CASSRAGAYTDTQYF.

The genes are TRBV19 and TRBJ1-2; D not certain. The CDR3 is made up of 14 amino acids. CDR1 and CDR2 from the germline V gene are LNHDA and SQIVND (reference sequence). V dropped 3 bases and J dropped 3 bases, with 11 bases sitting between them. CDR3 in DNA: TGTGCCAGTAGTATCGTTAGCCGGGACTATGGCTACACCTTC. Translating it yields CASSIVSRDYGYTF.

The V gene is TRBV9, the J gene TRBJ2-2, with 12 bases identical to TRBD2. The CDR3 covers 17 residues. The germline gives CDR1 SGDLS, CDR2 YYNGEE. Trimming removed 0 bases from V and 5 bases from J; junction bases left unmatched: 5. In DNA, the CDR3 is TGTGCCAGCAGCGTAGGACTAGCGGGAGCATGGACCGGGGAGCTGTTTTTT. Its translation is CASSVGLAGAWTGELFF.

The rearrangement joins TRBV9 to TRBJ2-1; 7 positions match TRBD2. Germline V gene sequence: CDR1 SGDLS, CDR2 YYNGEE. The CDR3 has 15 residues. The junction had 7 bases not matched to a gene; V was cut back by 0 bases and J by 7 bases. CDR3 region: CASSVDLWDYNEQFF. CDR3 sequence (DNA): TGTGCCAGCAGCGTAGATTTATGGGACTATAATGAGCAGTTCTTC.

The rearrangement links TRBV21-1 to TRBJ2-3. TRBV21-1 is a pseudogene segment. The length of the CDR3 is 16 residues. This CDR3 reads CASSKYGFTGTDTQYF. For the CDR3, the DNA is TGTGCCAGCAGCAAATATGGGTTTACTGGCACAGATACGCAGTATTTT.

This rearrangement joins TRBV14 to TRBJ1-1; D not resolved. CDR3 length equals 14 residues. The ends were cut back, 4 bases at V and 2 bases at J, with 11 bases in the middle. Germline-derived CDR1 and CDR2 are SGHDN and FVKESK. CDR3 nucleotide sequence: TGTGCCAGCAGCCCCCTGAAGGGAAACACTGAAGCTTTCTTT. The encoded protein is CASSPLKGNTEAFF.

For this clone: The identical CDR3 is also encoded by other nucleotide sequences in the sample. The genes are TRBV6-1 and TRBJ2-1; 10 nucleotides line up with TRBD2. CDR1 is MNHNS and CDR2 is SASEGT in the germline V gene. The CDR3 is made up of 17 amino acids. After removal of 2 bases from V and 6 bases from J, the junction contained 10 bases not matched to a gene. As DNA, the CDR3 is TGTGCCAGCAGTGAAATTGGTATAGCGGGAGGTCGCAATGAGCAGTTCTTC. Its translation: CASSEIGIAGGRNEQFF.

V is TRBV11-1 and J is TRBJ1-1; 8 positions match TRBD1. V dropped 5 bases and J dropped 1; count of bases not matched to a gene: 6. Per the germline V gene, CDR1 is SGHAT and CDR2 is FQDESV (reference sequence). The CDR3 runs 15 residues. CDR3 nucleotide sequence: TGTGCCAGCAGCGTACTCGGACAGGGGAACACTGAAGCTTTCTTT. Translating gives CASSVLGQGNTEAFF.

V usage is TRBV10-3 and J usage is TRBJ2-3, with D maybe TRBD2 (5 bases). The germline CDR1 and CDR2 sequences are ENHRY and SYGVKD. The CDR3 loop spans 14 amino acids. The V gene lost 0 bases and the J gene lost 4 bases, with 8 bases spanning the gap. The CDR3 loop reads CAISESSEADTQYF. The CDR3 DNA is TGTGCCATCAGTGAGTCCTCGGAGGCAGATACGCAGTATTTT.

In its sample, this clone was seen a few times. The V gene is TRBV28, the J gene TRBJ2-1, with D tentatively TRBD2 (6 bases). The CDR3 has 14 amino acids. Trimming pared 3 bases from V and 5 bases from J, leaving 11 bases between. The germline V gene has CDR1 MDHEN and CDR2 SYDVKM. CDR3 sequence (DNA): TGTGCCAGCAGTTTGGCGGGCGGGAACAATGAGCAGTTCTTC. Its protein is CASSLAGGNNEQFF.

V usage is TRBV5-1 and J usage is TRBJ2-7; D not certain. Germline-derived CDR1 and CDR2 are SGHRS and YFSETQ. The V and J ends lost 0 bases and 3 bases respectively, with 7 bases between them. This CDR3 is 13 amino acids long. The CDR3, as DNA: TGCGCCAGCAGCTTGGAGGGCATCTACGAGCAGTACTTC. Translation gives CASSLEGIYEQYF.

The gene calls are TRBV6-5 and TRBJ1-4; D is perhaps TRBD1 (5 bases). CDR1 MNHEY and CDR2 SVGAGI come from the germline V gene. V was trimmed by 6 bases and J by 0 bases, leaving 11 bases between them. There are 15 residues in the CDR3. The DNA of the CDR3 is TGTGCCAGCAGGAATTGGGACGCAACTAATGAAAAACTGTTTTTT. As protein: CASRNWDATNEKLFF.

The chain has TRBV6-5 and TRBJ1-6; D possibly corresponds to TRBD1 (5 bases). Germline CDR1 MNHEY, CDR2 SVGAGI. Trimming shortened V by 5 bases and J by 6 bases, and 14 bases separated the two germline ends. CDR3 size: 15 residues. The CDR3 bases are TGTGCCAGCAGTCACCGAGATGGGGCTAATTCACCCCTCCACTTT. It translates to CASSHRDGANSPLHF.

The chain couples TRBV7-8 to TRBJ2-7, with D unclear. Germline V gene sequence: CDR1 SGHVS, CDR2 FQNEAQ. V was cut by 1 base and J by 2 bases, with 6 bases left in between. The CDR3 runs 13 residues. The CDR3 is CASSLVGTYEQYF. CDR3 DNA: TGTGCCAGCAGCTTAGTTGGGACCTACGAGCAGTACTTC.

The chain uses TRBV5-4 and TRBJ2-3; D is unresolved. Trimming stripped 2 bases from V and 2 bases from J, with 0 bases between. From germline, CDR1 is SGHNT and CDR2 YYREEE (reference sequence). The CDR3 sequence is 11 residues long. DNA for the CDR3: TGTGCCAGCAGCTTCACAGATACGCAGTATTTT. Translated: CASSFTDTQYF.

The V gene is TRBV7-9, the J gene TRBJ2-1, with D perhaps TRBD2 (6 bases). Per germline, CDR1 SEHNR and CDR2 FQNEAQ (reference sequence). This CDR3 spans 14 amino acids. The V and J ends lost 4 bases and 6 bases respectively, with 13 bases between them. The CDR3 here is CASSWSGAANEQFF. CDR3 DNA sequence: TGTGCCAGCAGCTGGTCGGGAGCGGCCAATGAGCAGTTCTTC. The full variable domain, with the rest looked up from reference TRBV7-9 and TRBJ2-1, is DTGVSQNPRHKITKRGQNVTFRCDPISEHNRLYWYRQTLGQGPEFLTYFQNEAQLEKSRLLSDRFSAERPKGSFSTLEIQRTEQGDSAMYLCASSWSGAANEQFFGPGTRLTVL.

This rearrangement joins TRBV19 to TRBJ2-4; D unresolved. Trimming stripped 5 bases from V and 0 bases from J, with 14 bases between. The CDR3 is made up of 16 amino acids. Germline CDR1 reads LNHDA; CDR2 reads SQIVND (reference sequence). The CDR3 DNA reads as TGTGCCAGTAGTCTCCGGATAAGTTTAGCCAAAAACATTCAGTACTTC. Translation gives CASSLRISLAKNIQYF.

The V and J genes are TRBV18 and TRBJ1-2; 12 nucleotides match TRBD1. V shed 2 bases and J 7 bases; nucleotides not matched to a gene: 2. This CDR3 contains 14 residues. The germline V gene has CDR1 KGHSH and CDR2 LQKENI. The CDR3 nucleotides are TGTGCCAGCTCACCAGGGACAGGGGGCGGTGGCTACACCTTC. Its translation: CASSPGTGGGGYTF.

For the CDR3, the DNA is TGTGCCAGTAGTTATACGGCAACGGAGAATGAAAAACTGTTTTTT. Translation: CASSYTATENEKLFF. J is TRBJ1-4 and V is TRBV19; D is ambiguous. This CDR3 contains 15 residues. CDR1 is LNHDA, CDR2 SQIVND, per germline (reference sequence). Trimming removed 5 bases from V and 5 bases from J, with 15 bases in between.

This sequence joins TRBV6-1 and TRBJ2-1; 8 bases map to TRBD2. Germline V gene lookup returns CDR1 MNHNS and CDR2 SASEGT. Trimming at V came to 4 bases and at J to 3 bases, leaving 2 bases not matched to a gene. This CDR3 region has 14 residues. CDR3: CASSGTSFYNEQFF. For the CDR3, the DNA is TGTGCCAGCAGTGGGACTAGCTTCTACAATGAGCAGTTCTTC.

This sequence joins TRBV5-5 and TRBJ2-7, with unresolved D. The CDR3 totals 15 residues. Looked up from germline, CDR1 is SGHKS and CDR2 is YYEKEE (reference sequence). The ends were cut back, 0 bases at V and 0 bases at J, with 10 bases in the middle. The CDR3, as DNA: TGTGCCAGCAGCTTGGCCCCGCACAGCTCCTACGAGCAGTACTTC. Protein: CASSLAPHSSYEQYF.

This rearrangement joins TRBV4-2 to TRBJ1-5; the match to TRBD1 covers 9 bases. CDR3 size: 17 residues. Losses at the gene ends were 4 bases for V and 7 bases for J; bases not matched to a gene: 14. The germline V gene encodes CDR1 LGHNA and CDR2 YNFKEQ. The CDR3 DNA follows: TGTGCCAGCAGCCCGACTACGGTACAGGGGGCTGGACAGCCCCAGCATTTT. It encodes CASSPTTVQGAGQPQHF.

The chain is built from TRBV18 and TRBJ1-1, with D hard to call. The length of the CDR3 is 12 residues. CDR1 and CDR2 (germline): KGHSH, LQKENI. V was shortened by 3 bases and J by 8 bases, with 10 bases between the two germline ends. CDR3 DNA: TGTGCCAGCTCACCCCAGGCGAGGGAAGCTTTCTTT. Translation gives CASSPQAREAFF. Full variable domain (outside the CDR3, taken from reference TRBV18 and TRBJ1-1): NAGVMQNPRHLVRRRGQEARLRCSPMKGHSHVYWYRQLPEEGLKFMVYLQKENIIDESGMPKERFSAEFPKEGPSILRIQQVVRGDSAAYFCASSPQAREAFFGQGTRLTVV.

The CDR3 reads CASNAVGGGTDTQYF. The CDR3 bases are TGCGCCAGCAACGCTGTGGGAGGGGGCACAGATACGCAGTATTTT. The genes are TRBV5-1 and TRBJ2-3; TRBD2 aligns across 7 bases. Germline trimming cut 6 bases from V and 1 base from J; bases unmatched to any gene: 8. In germline, CDR1 is SGHRS, CDR2 YFSETQ. The CDR3 is 15 residues long.

The V gene is TRBV5-8, the J gene TRBJ2-1, with D unresolved. V was clipped by 1 base and J by 6 bases, with 8 bases between them. This CDR3 comprises 13 residues. The germline V gene has CDR1 SGHTS and CDR2 YDEGEE. The CDR3 nucleotides read TGTGCCAGCAGCTTGCGGTTAGCCAATGAGCAGTTCTTC. It codes for CASSLRLANEQFF.

The V and J genes are TRBV11-2 and TRBJ2-7, with D maybe TRBD1 (6 bases). The CDR3 is 16 amino acids. Between the trimmed V and J ends, which lost 1 base and 0 bases, there was a span of 13 bases. Germline V gene lookup returns CDR1 SGHAT and CDR2 FQNNGV. CDR3 in amino acids: CASSLVGGRASYEQYF. The DNA for the CDR3 is TGTGCCAGCAGCTTAGTAGGGGGACGGGCCTCCTACGAGCAGTACTTC.

The chain uses TRBV6-6 and TRBJ2-5, with 7 bases identical to TRBD1. This CDR3 has 13 amino acids. V lost 8 bases and J lost 5; bases outside the gene matches: 8. Germline CDR1 reads MNHNY; CDR2 reads SVGAGI (reference sequence). CDR3 protein: CASCRQGQETQYF. The CDR3 bases are TGTGCCAGCTGTCGACAGGGACAGGAGACCCAGTACTTC.